This paragraph reports one T cell receptor beta chain. Its antigen is currently unknown. Germline CDR1 reads SGHRS; CDR2 reads YFSETQ. The CDR3 is 15 residues long. V lost 4 bases, J lost 2 bases, and 14 bases lay in between. This entry comes from a study of T-cell memory formation after mild COVID-19. Study results and caveats: The appearance of some responding clones in pre-infection memory suggested that cross-reactive memory joined. There was a balanced CD4/CD8 profile in clones contracting day 15 to 85, and later expanders leaned CD4+. Clones that contracted clustered mainly in CM and EM if CD4+ and in EMRA if CD8+.

Constant-segment primers and 5'RACE yielded cDNA libraries for TCR alpha and TCR beta, each carrying sample barcodes and UMIs. TCRdb independently ran MiXCR on the 5' RACE reads; one entry per CDR3 protein. The table includes under 400,000 distinct CDR3 sequences, around 30% detected once. The rearrangement links TRBV5-1 to TRBJ2-3, with a possible D match to TRBD2 (6 bases). Source material: PBMCs or a T cell subset sorted from them (not recorded which). The sequence came from an adult woman who had mild COVID-19 (a few samples of this study predate the infection). Cell type and time point are not known. Written as DNA, the CDR3 is TGCGCCAGCAGCCTCGGGACTTTCTACACAGATACGCAGTATTTT. Translated, it gives CASSLGTFYTDTQYF.